Presented here are 11 T cell receptor beta chains from one specimen sequenced in a study of T cells after posttransplantation cyclophosphamide (dated by TCRdb to 2016 to 2017). The method behind the library was the immunoSEQ multiplex PCR assay. TCRdb retrieved this table from immuneACCESS and kept in-frame rearrangements only. Not all clones are present; in checked studies, unresolved V genes account for under half, and no reason is known for the remainder. The sample profile shows about 52,000 clones; approximately 94% of them were found once. Together, the top ten hold around 3% of the sample. The specimen sequenced was PBMCs. Receptor source: a woman in her thirties in good health and a related stem cell transplant donor.

This chain uses TRBV4-1 with TRBJ1-2; 7 nucleotides agree with TRBD1. The CDR3 runs 14 residues. The germline CDR1 and CDR2 sequences are MGHRA and YSYEKL. After removal of 1 base from V and 7 bases from J, the junction contained 6 bases not matched to a gene. CDR3 DNA: TGCGCCAGCAGCCAAGTTGCACAGGGGATTGGCTACACCTTC. It yields the protein CASSQVAQGIGYTF.

CDR3 sequence reads: CASSPVRGRETQYF. CDR3 coding DNA: TGTGCCAGCTCACCGGTACGGGGTCGGGAGACCCAGTACTTC. The rearrangement links TRBV18 to TRBJ2-5; tentative D call: TRBD2 (5 bases). Per germline, CDR1 KGHSH and CDR2 LQKENI. The length of the CDR3 is 14 residues. With 3 bases removed from V and 5 bases from J, the gap between germline ends came to 13 bases.

The chain joins TRBV5-1 to TRBJ1-4; the match to TRBD1 covers 7 bases. The CDR3 is 15 residues long. Germline values: CDR1 SGHRS, CDR2 YFSETQ. V lost 0 bases and J lost 8; bases outside the gene matches: 7. CDR3 sequence: CASSLAAGGREKLFF. The DNA for the CDR3 is TGCGCCAGCAGCTTGGCGGCAGGGGGAAGGGAAAAACTGTTTTTT.

The rearrangement uses TRBV19 and TRBJ2-1; a weak D match, TRBD2 (6 bases). With 8 bases removed from V and 4 bases from J, the gap between germline ends came to 15 bases. The CDR3 is 14 residues long. CDR1 is LNHDA and CDR2 is SQIVND in the germline V gene (reference sequence). This CDR3 is CASWSGDLYNEQFF. CDR3 bases: TGTGCCAGTTGGTCGGGGGACCTTTACAATGAGCAGTTCTTC.

The J gene is TRBJ1-5, the V gene TRBV19; D is undetermined. CDR1 and CDR2 from the germline V gene are LNHDA and SQIVND (reference sequence). CDR3 length: 13 residues. V was pared by 7 bases and J by 7 bases, with 14 bases between. The CDR3 coding sequence is TGTGCCAGTACCGCCGCGGTCCGCCAGCCCCAGCATTTT. This sequence encodes CASTAAVRQPQHF.

The chain employs TRBV7-9 and TRBJ2-3; weak D call: TRBD1 (6 bases). V shed 0 bases and J shed 3 bases, with 22 bases lying between them. Germline V gene data show CDR1 as SEHNR and CDR2 as FQNEAQ (reference sequence). The length of the CDR3 is 19 residues. The CDR3 protein is CASSLALSIKTGRTDTQYF. In nucleotides, the CDR3 is TGTGCCAGCAGCTTAGCGCTAAGCATTAAGACAGGACGGACAGATACGCAGTATTTT.

The V and J genes are TRBV29-1 and TRBJ1-2; tentative D call: TRBD1 (5 bases). V was clipped by 2 bases and J by 4 bases, with 14 bases between them. This CDR3 has 14 residues. Per the germline V gene, CDR1 is SQVTM and CDR2 is ANQGSEA. DNA of the CDR3: TGCAGCGTTGAACAGGGAATAAGTCGCTATGGCTACACCTTC. It translates to CSVEQGISRYGYTF. Together with reference TRBV29-1 and TRBJ1-2, the CDR3 gives the full variable domain: SAVISQKPSRDICQRGTSLTIQCQVDSQVTMMFWYRQQPGQSLTLIATANQGSEATYESGFVIDKFPISRPNLTFSTLTVSNMSPEDSSIYLCSVEQGISRYGYTFGSGTRLTVV.

The V gene is TRBV5-5, the J gene TRBJ1-6; D remains unclear. Trimming left V 3 bases short and J 11 bases short, with 9 bases between. There are 12 residues in the CDR3. Germline V gene lookup returns CDR1 SGHKS and CDR2 YYEKEE (reference sequence). CDR3 coding DNA: TGTGCCAGCAGCTCGTACCCAGCACCCCTCCACTTT. Its translation is CASSSYPAPLHF.

V usage is TRBV29-1 and J usage is TRBJ2-5, with 7 nucleotides matching TRBD1. CDR3 length: 12 amino acids. V lost 4 bases and J lost 3; bases outside the gene matches: 2. CDR1 and CDR2 from the germline V gene are SQVTM and ANQGSEA. CDR3 coding DNA: TGCAGCGTTGGACAGGGTGAAGAGACCCAGTACTTC. It translates to CSVGQGEETQYF.

The CDR3 reads CASSLTRNYGYTF. The DNA for the CDR3 is TGTGCCAGCAGCCTTACAAGAAACTATGGCTACACCTTC. The V call is TRBV6-5, the J call TRBJ1-2; D is unclear. Germline CDR1 is MNHEY and CDR2 is SVGAGI. Between the trimmed V and J ends, which lost 6 bases and 2 bases, there was a span of 10 bases. The CDR3 contains 13 residues.

The chain combines TRBV29-1 with TRBJ1-2, with TRBD1 matching 7 bases. The V gene's germline CDR1 is SQVTM and CDR2 ANQGSEA. V was pared by 2 bases and J by 3 bases, with 9 bases of the junction left unmatched. CDR3 length: 15 amino acids. CDR3 DNA sequence: TGCAGCGTTGAATGGGCCTACAGGGGTGACTATGGCTACACCTTC. This translates into CSVEWAYRGDYGYTF.